The rows below give T cell receptor beta chains drawn from one sample of a study of blood T cells in healthy people across ages. TCRdb itself ran the 5' RACE reads through MiXCR, one entry per CDR3 protein. The sample includes about 770,000 distinct CDR3 sequences, 44% of them seen just once. Input material: blood. All receptors come from a man in his sixties in good health. CDR3s include the opening cysteine and the closing phenylalanine or tryptophan. The D gene is left open where the match is weak. Only some rows state a clone size, as once, few, many or a class for expanded clones.

V	D	J	size	CDR3	DNA
TRBV5-6	NA	TRBJ1-2	NA	CASSIRDRVLTGYTF	TGTGCCAGCAGCATTCGCGATCGGGTCCTAACTGGCTACACCTTC
TRBV6-2/TRBV6-3	TRBD1	TRBJ1-5	NA	CASSTGTGKGQPQHF	TGTGCCAGCAGTACCGGGACAGGGAAGGGTCAGCCCCAGCATTTT
TRBV7-8	NA	TRBJ2-7	NA	CTSSRRAESSYEQYF	TGTACCAGCAGCCGGCGGGCTGAGAGCTCCTACGAGCAGTACTTC
TRBV20-1	NA	TRBJ1-4	NA	CSASRGARNEKLFF	TGCAGTGCTAGTCGGGGGGCCCGTAATGAAAAACTGTTTTTT
TRBV18	TRBD1	TRBJ2-7	many	CASSPPGQGSYEQYF	TGTGCCAGCAGCCCCCCGGGACAGGGGTCCTACGAGCAGTACTTC
TRBV5-1	NA	TRBJ2-6	NA	CASTISLVSGASVLTF	TGCGCCAGCACTATATCCCTGGTCTCTGGGGCCAGCGTCCTGACTTTC
TRBV7-3	TRBD2	TRBJ2-3	few	CASSATLGGGDTDTQYF	TGTGCCAGCAGTGCCACCCTCGGCGGGGGGGACACAGATACGCAGTATTTT
TRBV7-9	NA	TRBJ1-4	few	CASRGTYGSEKLFF	TGTGCCAGCAGAGGGACATATGGAAGTGAAAAACTGTTTTTT
TRBV20-1	NA	TRBJ2-1	NA	CSARDLPGGRNEQFF	TGCAGTGCTAGAGATCTCCCCGGGGGAAGGAATGAGCAGTTCTTC
TRBV6-2/TRBV6-3	TRBD2	TRBJ2-2	many	CASSHGTSGLGELFF	TGTGCCAGCAGTCACGGGACTAGCGGTCTCGGGGAGCTGTTTTTT
TRBV24-1	TRBD1	TRBJ1-1	few	CATSETGMNTEAFF	TGTGCCACCAGTGAGACAGGGATGAACACTGAAGCTTTCTTT
TRBV4-3	TRBD2	TRBJ2-1	once	CASSQDASGGHSYNEQFF	TGCGCCAGCAGCCAAGATGCTAGCGGGGGGCATTCCTACAATGAGCAGTTCTTC
TRBV12-3/TRBV12-4	TRBD2	TRBJ2-1	NA	CASSGLAGGTFYNEQFF	TGTGCCAGCAGTGGACTAGCGGGGGGAACTTTCTACAATGAGCAGTTCTTC
TRBV6-2/TRBV6-3	NA	TRBJ2-7	NA	CASADSPDEQYF	TGTGCCAGCGCGGACAGCCCGGACGAGCAGTACTTC
TRBV4-3	TRBD2	TRBJ2-7	few	CASSQELYRGGLYEQYF	TGCGCCAGCAGCCAAGAGTTGTATCGGGGGGGCCTCTACGAGCAGTACTTC
TRBV27	NA	TRBJ2-7	few	CASSLKGLGYNEQYF	TGTGCCAGCAGTCTCAAGGGGCTAGGGTACAATGAGCAGTACTTC
TRBV7-9	TRBD1	TRBJ1-1	NA	CASSSTGRNTEAFF	TGTGCCAGCAGCTCGACAGGGAGGAACACTGAAGCTTTCTTT
TRBV7-9	TRBD2	TRBJ2-5	few	CASSPGLAGSGTQYF	TGTGCCAGCAGCCCAGGACTAGCGGGGTCAGGGACCCAGTACTTC
TRBV9	TRBD2	TRBJ2-3	NA	CASSLTSGGFSDTQYF	TGTGCCAGCAGCTTGACTAGCGGGGGGTTTTCGGATACGCAGTATTTT
TRBV21-1	NA	TRBJ2-7	NA	CASSRGKTSHYEQYF	TGTGCCAGCAGCAGAGGGAAGACTTCCCACTACGAGCAGTACTTC
TRBV11-2	NA	TRBJ2-1	NA	CTSSRKDRQDEQFF	TGTACCAGCAGCCGTAAGGATAGACAAGATGAGCAGTTCTTC
TRBV3-1	NA	TRBJ2-1	few	CASSPWGVSYNEQFF	TGTGCCAGCAGCCCGTGGGGGGTCTCCTACAATGAGCAGTTCTTC
TRBV11-2	NA	TRBJ1-2	NA	CASSLEAYGYTF	TGTGCCAGCAGCTTGGAGGCCTATGGCTACACCTTC
TRBV6-2/TRBV6-3	TRBD1	TRBJ2-4	NA	CASSPGTDLAKNIQYF	TGTGCCAGCAGTCCAGGGACAGACCTAGCCAAAAACATTCAGTACTTC
TRBV12-3/TRBV12-4	TRBD2	TRBJ2-4	NA	CASSSTSGGRAKNIQYF	TGTGCCAGCAGCAGCACTAGCGGGGGACGAGCCAAAAACATTCAGTACTTC
TRBV6-1	NA	TRBJ2-1	few	CASSAKATTNNEQFF	TGTGCCAGCAGTGCCAAGGCGACAACCAACAATGAGCAGTTCTTC
TRBV5-6	TRBD1	TRBJ2-1	NA	CASSLGAGQGFHEQFF	TGTGCCAGCAGCTTGGGGGCCGGACAGGGCTTCCATGAGCAGTTCTTC
TRBV20-1	NA	TRBJ2-1	NA	CSQKGESYNEQFF	TGCAGCCAAAAGGGGGAGAGCTACAATGAGCAGTTCTTC
TRBV19	TRBD1	TRBJ1-1	NA	CATRPGQGTNTEAFF	TGTGCCACCAGACCGGGACAGGGAACGAACACTGAAGCTTTCTTT
TRBV7-9	TRBD2	TRBJ2-1	few	CASSSSGGSFEQFF	TGTGCCAGCAGTTCGAGCGGGGGGTCTTTTGAGCAGTTCTTC
TRBV11-2	NA	TRBJ1-6	NA	CASSSNTESSYNSPLHF	TGTGCCAGCAGCTCGAACACCGAGAGCTCCTATAATTCACCCCTCCACTTT
TRBV24-1	NA	TRBJ1-2	few	CATSVALGGANYGYTF	TGTGCCACCAGTGTAGCCTTGGGGGGAGCTAACTATGGCTACACCTTC
TRBV30	NA	TRBJ2-7	NA	CVWSVWGLYEQYF	TGTGTCTGGAGTGTATGGGGGCTCTACGAGCAGTACTTC
TRBV7-2	NA	TRBJ2-5	NA	CASSLGLANEQYF	TGTGCCAGCAGCTTAGGGCTAGCCAATGAGCAGTACTTC
TRBV7-2	NA	TRBJ2-5	NA	CASSHDRQETQYF	TGTGCCAGCAGCCACGACCGGCAAGAGACCCAGTACTTC
TRBV3-1	NA	TRBJ2-1	NA	CASALRDPYNEQFF	TGTGCCAGCGCTTTGAGGGATCCCTACAATGAGCAGTTCTTC
TRBV12-3/TRBV12-4	NA	TRBJ2-4	NA	CASTPWGNLAKNIQYF	TGTGCCAGCACCCCGTGGGGAAACTTAGCCAAAAACATTCAGTACTTC
TRBV20-1	TRBD1	TRBJ1-5	NA	CSARITGGIQPQHF	TGCAGTGCTAGAATAACAGGGGGCATACAGCCCCAGCATTTT
TRBV5-1	NA	TRBJ2-4	NA	CASSLRPTGGKNIQYF	TGCGCCAGCAGTCTCCGGCCCACGGGTGGCAAAAACATTCAGTACTTC
TRBV14	NA	TRBJ1-1	NA	CASSKRAENTEAFF	TGTGCCAGCTCAAAAAGGGCAGAGAACACTGAAGCTTTCTTT
TRBV3-1	TRBD1	TRBJ2-5	NA	CASSHYQDRRGKETQYF	TGTGCCAGCAGCCACTACCAGGACAGGCGTGGAAAAGAGACCCAGTACTTC
TRBV9	NA	TRBJ2-5	few	CASSASGGEQYF	TGTGCCAGCAGCGCCTCAGGGGGGGAGCAGTACTTC
TRBV20-1	NA	TRBJ1-2	few	CSATGINYGYTF	TGCAGTGCTACCGGGATAAACTATGGCTACACCTTC
TRBV4-2	NA	TRBJ2-5	NA	CASSLDGTRETQYF	TGTGCCAGCAGCTTAGACGGGACCCGAGAGACCCAGTACTTC
TRBV7-9	NA	TRBJ2-5	NA	CASSLAIRSQETQYF	TGTGCCAGCAGCTTAGCGATTCGGAGTCAAGAGACCCAGTACTTC
TRBV28	NA	TRBJ2-7	few	CASTQRETLMGDEQYF	TGTGCCAGCACCCAACGAGAGACCCTCATGGGAGACGAGCAGTACTTC
TRBV4-1	TRBD1	TRBJ1-1	NA	CASSPDRKNTEAFF	TGCGCCAGCAGCCCGGACAGGAAGAACACTGAAGCTTTCTTT
TRBV10-1	TRBD1	TRBJ2-1	NA	CASSEPGDSYNEQFF	TGCGCCAGCAGTGAGCCAGGGGACAGTTACAATGAGCAGTTCTTC
TRBV30	NA	TRBJ2-5	NA	CAWSPGGEETQYF	TGTGCCTGGAGTCCCGGAGGGGAAGAGACCCAGTACTTC
TRBV5-1	NA	TRBJ2-3	NA	CASSLEALVADTQYF	TGCGCCAGCAGCTTGGAAGCACTAGTCGCAGATACGCAGTATTTT
TRBV7-2	TRBD2	TRBJ2-1	NA	CASSSPTSGGAFGEQFF	TGTGCCAGCAGCTCTCCGACTAGCGGGGGGGCATTCGGTGAGCAGTTCTTC
TRBV3-1	TRBD1	TRBJ1-6	NA	CASSPGTGPGAYNSPLHF	TGTGCCAGCAGCCCCGGGACAGGGCCAGGGGCCTATAATTCACCCCTCCACTTT
TRBV28	NA	TRBJ1-2	NA	CASSPHRGGPNYGYTF	TGTGCCAGCAGTCCACACCGGGGCGGACCTAACTATGGCTACACCTTC